Presented here are 20 T cell receptor beta chains from one specimen sequenced in a study of blood T cell repertoires in COVID-19. Profiled with immunoSEQ multiplex PCR; TCRdb holds only in-frame clones, not every one. The data show some 290,000 clones, with 86% seen just once and roughly 4% held by the top ten. Sequences were obtained from peripheral blood. These receptors originate from a man younger than 35 with active or convalescent COVID-19.

V usage is TRBV2 and J usage is TRBJ1-2, with TRBD1 matching over 7 bases. Losses at the gene ends were 10 bases for V and 4 bases for J; bases not matched to a gene: 6. From germline, CDR1 is SNHLY and CDR2 FYNNEI. This CDR3 contains 12 residues. The CDR3 sequence: CANLGTAYGYTF. CDR3 coding DNA: TGTGCCAACCTCGGGACAGCCTATGGCTACACCTTC.

The rearrangement links TRBV30 to TRBJ1-1, with 9 bases matching TRBD1. J lost 1 base, V lost 3 bases, and 9 bases had no gene match. The germline V gene has CDR1 GTSNPN and CDR2 SVGIG (reference sequence). The CDR3 consists of 16 residues. This CDR3 reads CAWSRDRAPWNTEAFF. DNA of the CDR3: TGTGCCTGGAGCCGGGACAGGGCTCCCTGGAACACTGAAGCTTTCTTT.

The chain employs TRBV7-7 and TRBJ1-5; unclear D gene. The germline V gene encodes CDR1 SSHAT and CDR2 FNYEAQ (reference sequence). This CDR3 is built from 16 residues. With 1 base removed from V and 0 bases from J, the gap between germline ends came to 10 bases. The CDR3 reads CASSLGRSHSNQPQHF. The CDR3 DNA follows: TGTGCCAGCAGCTTAGGGAGGAGCCATAGCAATCAGCCCCAGCATTTT.

The chain uses TRBV5-8 and TRBJ2-5; 11 positions match TRBD1. J lost 5 bases, V lost 4 bases, and 7 bases had no gene match. This CDR3 region has 15 residues. Looked up from germline, CDR1 is SGHTS and CDR2 is YDEGEE. DNA for the CDR3: TGTGCCAGCAGCCCCCGGACAGGGGGCCAGGAGACCCAGTACTTC. Translated, it gives CASSPRTGGQETQYF.

The gene calls are TRBV12-3 or TRBV12-4 and TRBJ2-7; tentative D call: TRBD2 (6 bases). The CDR3 runs 11 residues. Trimming stripped 8 bases from V and 1 base from J, with 6 bases between. CDR3 region: CASGGSYEQYF. CDR3 bases: TGTGCCAGCGGAGGGTCCTACGAGCAGTACTTC.

The gene calls are TRBV18 and TRBJ1-2, with 10 nucleotides matching TRBD1. The CDR3 consists of 14 residues. Germline assignment: CDR1 KGHSH and CDR2 LQKENI. V lost 0 bases and J lost 8; bases outside the gene matches: 3. The CDR3 here is CASSPPGQGFGYTF. CDR3 coding DNA: TGTGCCAGCTCACCACCGGGACAGGGGTTCGGCTACACCTTC. Full variable domain (remainder filled in from reference TRBV18 and TRBJ1-2): NAGVMQNPRHLVRRRGQEARLRCSPMKGHSHVYWYRQLPEEGLKFMVYLQKENIIDESGMPKERFSAEFPKEGPSILRIQQVVRGDSAAYFCASSPPGQGFGYTFGSGTRLTVV.

V and J are TRBV6-5 and TRBJ2-5; 9 positions agree with TRBD1. The CDR3 runs 14 residues. V trimming: 6 bases; J trimming: 5 bases; junction bases outside the gene matches: 7. CDR1 and CDR2 (germline): MNHEY, SVGAGI. This chain's CDR3 is CASRQQGAGETQYF. Here the CDR3 DNA reads TGTGCCAGCAGGCAACAGGGGGCGGGGGAGACCCAGTACTTC.

The CDR3 DNA reads as TGTGCCAGCAGCCCCGCCTTATTGCGGGAGAGGTACTTC. Protein sequence: CASSPALLRERYF. V and J are TRBV11-2 and TRBJ2-7; 7 bases line up with TRBD2. The CDR3 sequence is 13 residues long. Germline V gene data show CDR1 as SGHAT and CDR2 as FQNNGV. Trimming took 5 bases from V and 12 from J; bases not matched to a gene: 13.

The V call is TRBV9, the J call TRBJ1-6; a possible D gene is TRBD1 (5 bases). In germline, CDR1 is SGDLS, CDR2 YYNGEE. This CDR3 has 14 amino acids. Trimming took off 1 base at V and 7 bases at J, with 9 bases between the two ends. In DNA, the CDR3 is TGTGCCAGCAGCGTATTTCAGGGCAATTCACCCCTCCACTTT. Translated, it gives CASSVFQGNSPLHF.

The chain is built from TRBV11-2 and TRBJ2-2; possible D gene TRBD2, 6 bases. V lost 5 bases and J lost 9, with 13 bases in between. CDR1 SGHAT and CDR2 FQNNGV come from the germline V gene. This CDR3 spans 13 amino acids. CDR3 loop: CASSLGLLRELFF. DNA of the CDR3: TGTGCCAGCAGCCTCGGACTACTCCGGGAGCTGTTTTTT.

This chain links TRBV13 with TRBJ1-2; D gene ambiguous. CDR3 size: 11 residues. Trimming stripped 4 bases from V and 8 bases from J, with 8 bases between. The germline CDR1 and CDR2 sequences are PRHDT and FYEKMQ (reference sequence). The CDR3 DNA follows: TGTGCCAGCAGCTCACCGGGGGGCTACACCTTC. Translating it yields CASSSPGGYTF.

The chain joins TRBV14 to TRBJ2-2; the D is unclear. Germline lookup yields CDR1 SGHDN and CDR2 FVKESK. V was trimmed by 1 base and J by 2 bases, leaving 8 bases between them. This CDR3 is 15 amino acids long. The CDR3 sequence is CASSQVPGNTGELFF. The CDR3 coding sequence is TGTGCCAGCAGCCAAGTGCCGGGTAACACCGGGGAGCTGTTTTTT.

The chain joins TRBV7-2 to TRBJ2-3, with a tentative D call TRBD2 (6 bases). The germline V and J ends were trimmed by 2 bases and 5 bases, with 11 bases remaining between them. The CDR3 length is 14 residues. Germline V gives CDR1 SGHTA, CDR2 FQGNSA. CDR3 in DNA: TGTGCCAGCAGCTTATTGGGCGGGGTAGATACGCAGTATTTT. As protein: CASSLLGGVDTQYF. The variable domain in full, with the rest retrieved from reference TRBV7-2 and TRBJ2-3, is GAGVSQSPSNKVTEKGKDVELRCDPISGHTALYWYRQSLGQGLEFLIYFQGNSAPDKSGLPSDRFSAERTGGSVSTLTIQRTQQEDSAVYLCASSLLGGVDTQYFGPGTRLTVL.

This clone was counted once. This chain links TRBV13 with TRBJ2-3, with 9 bases aligning to TRBD1. Germline CDR1 reads PRHDT; CDR2 reads FYEKMQ (reference sequence). V lost 6 bases to trimming and J lost 5 bases; unmatched junction nucleotides: 9. This CDR3 comprises 15 residues. DNA of the CDR3: TGTGCCAGCAGTCCGGTGTACAGGGGGCAAGATACGCAGTATTTT. Residues: CASSPVYRGQDTQYF.

This clone was detected only once. V and J are TRBV2 and TRBJ1-5; 7 bases agree with TRBD1. Trimming took 5 bases from V and 2 from J; bases not matched to a gene: 6. CDR3 length equals 15 residues. Germline V gives CDR1 SNHLY, CDR2 FYNNEI. DNA of the CDR3: TGTGCCAGCAGTACCACAGGGGAGGGCAATCAGCCCCAGCATTTT. Its translation: CASSTTGEGNQPQHF.

V usage is TRBV4-2 and J usage is TRBJ2-3; tentative D call: TRBD1 (5 bases). Germline CDR1 LGHNA, CDR2 YNFKEQ. CDR3 length equals 18 residues. Trimming pared 0 bases from V and 0 bases from J, leaving 16 bases between. CDR3 protein: CASSQETGIVPSTDTQYF. The DNA of the CDR3 is TGTGCCAGCAGCCAAGAAACAGGTATCGTGCCTAGCACAGATACGCAGTATTTT.

The chain joins TRBV7-3 to TRBJ2-1; possible D gene TRBD2, 6 bases. This CDR3 comprises 14 residues. Germline V gene lookup returns CDR1 SGHTA and CDR2 FQGTGA. V was clipped by 2 bases and J by 6 bases, with 11 bases between them. The CDR3 DNA is TGTGCCAGCAGCTTAGCGGGGCCAGGCAATGAGCAGTTCTTC. Its protein product is CASSLAGPGNEQFF.

This sequence joins TRBV9 and TRBJ1-4, with no clear D. CDR3 length: 13 residues. CDR1 is SGDLS and CDR2 is YYNGEE in the germline V gene. Trimming removed 0 bases at V and 6 bases at J, with 6 bases between. CDR3 DNA sequence: TGTGCCAGCAGCGTAGCGGGAGATGAAAAACTGTTTTTT. It translates to CASSVAGDEKLFF.

This clone has just one count. The chain couples TRBV12-3 or TRBV12-4 to TRBJ2-3; D is unresolved. The CDR3 covers 13 residues. V was shortened by 6 bases and J by 2 bases, with 9 bases between the two germline ends. The CDR3 sequence is CASRAAYTDTQYF. CDR3 DNA sequence: TGTGCCAGCAGGGCGGCCTACACAGATACGCAGTATTTT.

J is TRBJ2-5 and V is TRBV5-4; possible D gene TRBD2, 6 bases. V gave up 0 bases and J gave up 4 bases, with 19 bases separating them. Germline V gene sequence: CDR1 SGHNT, CDR2 YYREEE (reference sequence). The CDR3 is 17 residues long. The CDR3 nucleotides read TGTGCCAGCAGCTTGGCCGGGGGAGTCTACCGGGGAGAGACCCAGTACTTC. Its protein product is CASSLAGGVYRGETQYF.